This passage covers 14 T cell receptor beta chains from one sample sequenced in a study of blood T cell repertoires in COVID-19. Here immunoSEQ multiplex PCR was the method, and the copy in TCRdb shows in-frame clones only, minus some. The table includes fewer than 350,000 clones, roughly 90% detected once. Sequenced sample: peripheral blood. The receptor source for this set is a woman aged 55-75 years with COVID-19, enrolled during active disease.

This chain joins TRBV6-2 or TRBV6-3 and TRBJ1-1; D gene unclear. Germline CDR1 MNHEY, CDR2 SVGEGT. CDR3 length: 16 amino acids. Trimming removed 5 bases at V and 7 bases at J, with 23 bases between. CDR3 amino acids: CASSTRRTRLQSEAFF. CDR3 in DNA: TGTGCCAGCAGTACACGTCGGACGAGACTACAAAGTGAAGCTTTCTTT.

The chain recombines TRBV18 with TRBJ1-3, with TRBD1 as a possible D gene (5 bases). Trimming cost V 0 bases and J 7 bases, with 13 bases left between them. Germline CDR1 KGHSH, CDR2 LQKENI. The CDR3 length is 15 residues. The CDR3 sequence: CASSPPDRPRNTIYF. DNA for the CDR3: TGTGCCAGCTCACCACCTGACAGACCACGGAACACCATATATTTT.

As concerns this clone: Other DNA variants within this sample encode the same CDR3. V and J are TRBV5-1 and TRBJ1-2; 7 bases map to TRBD1. The germline CDR1 and CDR2 sequences are SGHRS and YFSETQ. The CDR3 loop spans 14 amino acids. V shed 4 bases and J 3 bases; nucleotides not matched to a gene: 6. The CDR3 sequence is CASSLGQVDYGYTF. DNA for the CDR3: TGCGCCAGCAGCCTAGGACAGGTGGACTATGGCTACACCTTC. Complete variable domain (other parts from reference TRBV5-1 and TRBJ1-2): KAGVTQTPRYLIKTRGQQVTLSCSPISGHRSVSWYQQTPGQGLQFLFEYFSETQRNKGNFPGRFSGRQFSNSRSEMNVSTLELGDSALYLCASSLGQVDYGYTFGSGTRLTVV.

This rearrangement joins TRBV6-6 to TRBJ1-2; no firm D call. The ends were cut back, 6 bases at V and 4 bases at J, with 12 bases in the middle. From germline, CDR1 is MNHNY and CDR2 SVGAGI (reference sequence). The CDR3 sequence is 13 residues long. The CDR3 loop is CASSPDGGYGYTF. The CDR3 DNA is TGTGCCAGCAGCCCGGACGGAGGCTATGGCTACACCTTC.

The rearrangement links TRBV5-6 to TRBJ2-6; TRBD1 might be the D (5 bases). This CDR3 is 19 amino acids long. Germline assignment: CDR1 SGHDT and CDR2 YYEEEE. Deletions cut 6 bases from V and 0 bases from J, with 22 bases between. CDR3 residues: CASTEGSRPGYSGANVLTF. The CDR3 DNA reads as TGTGCCAGCACCGAAGGTTCCCGGCCAGGGTACTCTGGGGCCAACGTCCTGACTTTC.

The rearrangement links TRBV7-9 to TRBJ1-3; no clear D gene. This CDR3 contains 16 residues. Per the germline V gene, CDR1 is SEHNR and CDR2 is FQNEAQ (reference sequence). Deletions cut 1 base from V and 0 bases from J, with 10 bases between. The CDR3 DNA is TGTGCCAGCAGCTTAGATCTGGCAGGCTCTGGAAACACCATATATTTT. It specifies CASSLDLAGSGNTIYF. The full variable domain, completed using reference TRBV7-9 and TRBJ1-3, is DTGVSQNPRHKITKRGQNVTFRCDPISEHNRLYWYRQTLGQGPEFLTYFQNEAQLEKSRLLSDRFSAERPKGSFSTLEIQRTEQGDSAMYLCASSLDLAGSGNTIYFGEGSWLTVV.

J is TRBJ1-5 and V is TRBV14, with D perhaps TRBD1 (6 bases). Trimming removed 1 base at V and 0 bases at J, with 31 bases between. The CDR3 runs to 23 residues. CDR1 and CDR2 from the germline V gene are SGHDN and FVKESK. The CDR3, as DNA: TGTGCCAGCAGCCAAGTGAAACTATCGGACAGCGAAGGGGGAGCCCTTAGCAATCAGCCCCAGCATTTT. This sequence encodes CASSQVKLSDSEGGALSNQPQHF.

V and J are TRBV2 and TRBJ2-7; TRBD1 might be the D (6 bases). The V end was cut by 9 bases, the J end by 6 bases, with 18 bases between. This CDR3 region has 13 residues. Germline CDR1 reads SNHLY; CDR2 reads FYNNEI. CDR3 region: CASVLGTSLEQYF. The CDR3, as DNA: TGTGCCAGTGTCTTAGGGACAAGCCTCGAGCAGTACTTC.

The CDR3 here is CASSYVGRGNNQPQHF. In nucleotides, the CDR3 is TGTGCCAGCAGTTACGTCGGCAGGGGTAACAATCAGCCCCAGCATTTT. The chain carries TRBV6-2 or TRBV6-3 and TRBJ1-5; TRBD1 might be the D (6 bases). Germline V gene sequence: CDR1 MNHEY, CDR2 SVGEGT. The CDR3 loop spans 16 amino acids. V was cut by 2 bases and J by 3 bases, with 14 bases left in between.

The chain is built from TRBV5-1 and TRBJ1-5; D is possibly TRBD1 (5 bases). CDR1 is SGHRS and CDR2 is YFSETQ in the germline V gene. Trimming stripped 4 bases from V and 2 bases from J, with 16 bases between. This CDR3 has 16 residues. CDR3 sequence (DNA): TGCGCCAGCAGCCCCGGGCCTACGGGGGGCAATCAGCCCCAGCATTTT. It encodes CASSPGPTGGNQPQHF.

This clone occurred once. CDR3 DNA sequence: TGTGCCAGCATCGGCAGGGGCGTGGGGAATGAAGCTTTCTTT. It is translated as CASIGRGVGNEAFF. The chain joins TRBV2 to TRBJ1-1, with D maybe TRBD1 (6 bases). Germline CDR1 SNHLY, CDR2 FYNNEI. The CDR3 length is 14 residues. With 7 bases removed from V and 7 bases from J, the gap between germline ends came to 19 bases.

The chain uses TRBV7-2 and TRBJ2-1; D possibly corresponds to TRBD2 (6 bases). CDR3 length: 15 amino acids. V dropped 5 bases and J dropped 6 bases, with 17 bases sitting between them. Germline lookup yields CDR1 SGHTA and CDR2 FQGNSA. The CDR3 here is CASSLLGGARNEQFF. CDR3 sequence (DNA): TGTGCCAGCAGCCTCCTGGGCGGGGCCCGCAATGAGCAGTTCTTC.

The V call is TRBV3-1 (or the pseudogene TRBV3-2), the J call TRBJ1-4, with 10 bases identical to TRBD1. CDR1 LGHDT and CDR2 YNNKEL come from the germline V gene (reference sequence). This CDR3 has 15 residues. Trimming removed 4 bases from V and 6 bases from J; junction bases left unmatched: 5. Here the CDR3 reads CASSRAGTGDEKLFF. CDR3 nucleotide sequence: TGTGCCAGCAGCCGCGCCGGGACAGGGGATGAAAAACTGTTTTTT.

The chain links TRBV6-5 to TRBJ1-4; D call uncertain. Germline V CDR1 and CDR2: MNHEY, SVGAGI. Trimming shortened V by 6 bases and J by 4 bases, and 12 bases separated the two germline ends. The length of the CDR3 is 14 residues. The CDR3 coding sequence is TGTGCCAGCAGCCTGATTGGCAGTAATGAAAAACTGTTTTTT. Translating gives CASSLIGSNEKLFF.